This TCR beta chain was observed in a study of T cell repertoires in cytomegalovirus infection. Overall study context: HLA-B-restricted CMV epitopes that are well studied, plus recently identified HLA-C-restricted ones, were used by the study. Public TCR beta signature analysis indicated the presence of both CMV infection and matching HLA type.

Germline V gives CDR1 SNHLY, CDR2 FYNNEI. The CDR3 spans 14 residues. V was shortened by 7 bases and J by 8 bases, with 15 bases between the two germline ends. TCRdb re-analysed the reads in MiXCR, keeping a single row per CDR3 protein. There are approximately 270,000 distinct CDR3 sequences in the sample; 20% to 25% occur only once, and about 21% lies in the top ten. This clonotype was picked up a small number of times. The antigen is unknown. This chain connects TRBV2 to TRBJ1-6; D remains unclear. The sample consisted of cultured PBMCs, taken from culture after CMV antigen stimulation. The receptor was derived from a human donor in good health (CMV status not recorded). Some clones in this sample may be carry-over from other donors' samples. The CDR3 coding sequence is TGTGCCAGCAATCGGGGTAGGCCCGATTCACCCCTCCACTTT. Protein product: CASNRGRPDSPLHF.